These 10 T cell receptor beta chains share one sample of origin, sequenced in a study of cytomegalovirus exposure and HLA in healthy donors. PCR amplification relied on 60 Vbeta primers (plus 13 Jbeta primers). The protocol was immunoSEQ multiplex PCR, while the TCRdb copy is restricted to in-frame clones and leaves out a portion. The sample lists 150,000 to 200,000 clones; 80% to 90% were seen once. Sequencing was carried out using PBMCs. These receptors were collected from a woman younger than 35 in good health and CMV-seronegative.

Only one count was recorded for this clone. CDR3 in DNA: TGTGCCAGCGAGTACGCTGAGCAGTACTTC. Its protein product is CASEYAEQYF. The chain recombines TRBV2 with TRBJ2-7, with D uncertain. V was pared by 8 bases and J by 7 bases, with 9 bases between. The CDR3 runs 10 residues. CDR1 is SNHLY, CDR2 FYNNEI, per germline.

The chain links TRBV30 to TRBJ2-5; D is undetermined. This CDR3 has 12 residues. Germline CDR1 reads GTSNPN; CDR2 reads SVGIG (reference sequence). The germline V and J ends were trimmed by 0 bases and 5 bases, with 7 bases remaining between them. The CDR3 sequence is CAWSVSQETQYF. CDR3 nucleotides: TGTGCCTGGAGTGTAAGTCAGGAGACCCAGTACTTC.

This clone was detected only once. The chain joins TRBV28 to TRBJ2-5; perhaps TRBD1 as D (6 bases). Trimming left V 3 bases short and J 5 bases short, with 19 bases between. Germline loops: CDR1 MDHEN, CDR2 SYDVKM. CDR3 length: 16 residues. CDR3 protein: CASSFSLAGTSETQYF. CDR3 nucleotide sequence: TGTGCCAGCAGTTTTTCATTAGCCGGGACATCTGAGACCCAGTACTTC.

The chain couples TRBV2 to TRBJ2-7; D might be TRBD2 (7 bases). Germline lookup yields CDR1 SNHLY and CDR2 FYNNEI. The length of the CDR3 is 18 residues. The V end was cut by 2 bases, the J end by 2 bases, with 22 bases between. CDR3: CASSELFRGGAPTYEQYF. CDR3 bases: TGTGCCAGCAGTGAACTGTTTCGTGGGGGGGCCCCAACCTACGAGCAGTACTTC.

The chain carries TRBV19 and TRBJ2-6, with TRBD2 as a possible D gene (6 bases). V lost 7 bases to trimming and J lost 0 bases, with 13 bases between them. Germline lookup yields CDR1 LNHDA and CDR2 SQIVND (reference sequence). The CDR3 sequence is 16 residues long. The CDR3 sequence is CASKEGPISGANVLTF. The CDR3 nucleotides read TGTGCCAGTAAGGAGGGCCCTATCTCTGGGGCCAACGTCCTGACTTTC.

The chain joins TRBV6-6 to TRBJ2-5; TRBD2 agrees at 9 bases. Germline V CDR1 and CDR2: MNHNY, SVGAGI (reference sequence). Trimming removed 6 bases from V and 5 bases from J; junction bases left unmatched: 7. This CDR3 has 14 residues. The CDR3 is CASRAGGSGETQYF. DNA for the CDR3: TGTGCCAGCAGGGCGGGAGGGTCTGGGGAGACCCAGTACTTC.

The V call is TRBV2, the J call TRBJ2-7, with 10 bases that match TRBD1. This CDR3 spans 16 amino acids. Trimming cost V 5 bases and J 2 bases; bases outside gene matches: 9. Germline assignment: CDR1 SNHLY and CDR2 FYNNEI. Here the CDR3 reads CASSPRFGQGAYEQYF. CDR3 in DNA: TGTGCCAGCAGTCCTCGCTTCGGACAGGGGGCCTACGAGCAGTACTTC.

This rearrangement joins TRBV7-8 to TRBJ2-7, with 7 bases lining up with TRBD2. Looked up from germline, CDR1 is SGHVS and CDR2 is FQNEAQ. V shed 6 bases and J 5 bases; nucleotides not matched to a gene: 13. The CDR3 sequence is 15 residues long. The CDR3 sequence is CASSLLGQGGNEQYF. The CDR3 bases are TGTGCCAGCAGTCTCCTTGGGCAGGGAGGGAACGAGCAGTACTTC. Complete variable domain (other parts from reference TRBV7-8 and TRBJ2-7): GAGVSQSPRYKVAKRGQDVALRCDPISGHVSLFWYQQALGQGPEFLTYFQNEAQLDKSGLPSDRFFAERPEGSVSTLKIQRTQQEDSAVYLCASSLLGQGGNEQYFGPGTRLTVT.

The J gene is TRBJ1-2, the V gene TRBV7-2; 9 bases line up with TRBD1. CDR3 length: 13 amino acids. Germline V gene lookup returns CDR1 SGHTA and CDR2 FQGNSA. Trimming removed 5 bases from V and 7 bases from J; junction bases left unmatched: 5. In nucleotides, the CDR3 is TGTGCCAGCAGCCCGGGACAGGGAGGTGGCTACACCTTC. It specifies CASSPGQGGGYTF.

J is TRBJ2-1 and V is TRBV28; D unclear. The CDR3 is made up of 16 amino acids. In germline, CDR1 is MDHEN, CDR2 SYDVKM. Trimming removed 4 bases from V and 2 bases from J, with 15 bases in between. The CDR3 region is CASSSPALSTYNEQFF. CDR3 DNA sequence: TGTGCCAGCAGTTCCCCCGCACTATCCACCTACAATGAGCAGTTCTTC. Full variable domain (outside the CDR3, taken from reference TRBV28 and TRBJ2-1): DVKVTQSSRYLVKRTGEKVFLECVQDMDHENMFWYRQDPGLGLRLIYFSYDVKMKEKGDIPEGYSVSREKKERFSLILESASTNQTSMYLCASSSPALSTYNEQFFGPGTRLTVL.